The clone carrying this T cell receptor (beta chain) was recorded a few times. Its antigen remains unidentified. The CDR3 has 15 residues. V lost 6 bases to trimming and J lost 5 bases; unmatched junction nucleotides: 8. This sample was included in a study of blood T cells in healthy people across ages. Study results and limitations: Per-million-T-cell TCR beta diversity fell roughly linearly with age. There was a strong correlation between TCR beta diversity and naive T cell percentage.

Caucasian, healthy and from Russia, the donors were aged between about 6 and 90. A second about 7 to 12 cycle PCR used barcoded and J-beta primers. MiXCR, applied by TCRdb to the 5' RACE reads, yields one record per CDR3 protein. The sample includes 600,000 to 1,000,000 distinct CDR3 sequences, 58% of them seen just once. The receptor was derived from a man aged 25-45 years in good health. The specimen sequenced was blood. V is TRBV12-3 or TRBV12-4 and J is TRBJ2-1, with 9 positions matching TRBD2. The CDR3 bases are TGTGCCAGCAGACAGCCGGGACTAGCCCACAATGAGCAGTTCTTC. As protein: CASRQPGLAHNEQFF.